These 25 T cell receptor beta chains came from one sample sequenced in a study of T cell responses to AZD1222 COVID-19 vaccine. The method was immunoSEQ multiplex PCR; TCRdb's version includes in-frame clones alone and lacks a portion of them. Among about 97,000 clones listed, approximately 90% were seen once. The specimen comprised peripheral blood, sampled on day 0 of AZD1222 vaccination. These TCRs come from an adult in good health.

The rearrangement links TRBV4-3 to TRBJ1-2; D perhaps matches TRBD1 (6 bases). Trimming left V 1 base short and J 7 bases short, with 13 bases between. Per the germline V gene, CDR1 is LGHNA and CDR2 is YSLEER. The CDR3 is 14 amino acids. In nucleotides, the CDR3 is TGCGCCAGCAGCCAAGGAGTGGGGGCGAGTGGCTACACCTTC. As protein: CASSQGVGASGYTF.

The V and J genes are TRBV7-2 and TRBJ1-2; no clear D gene. The V end lost 5 bases, the J end lost 6 bases, and 19 bases lay between the germline ends. The CDR3 totals 15 residues. Per germline, CDR1 SGHTA and CDR2 FQGNSA. CDR3 DNA sequence: TGTGCCAGCAGCCGGTGGACGTCGACGACGAATGGCTACACCTTC. Amino acids: CASSRWTSTTNGYTF.

CDR3 DNA sequence: TGTGCCAGCAGCCAGAGTGACAGGGGTGATACGCAGTATTTT. It yields the protein CASSQSDRGDTQYF. This chain uses TRBV3-1 (or the pseudogene TRBV3-2) with TRBJ2-3; 8 nucleotides align to TRBD1. CDR1 and CDR2 (germline): LGHDT, YNNKEL (reference sequence). J gave up 6 bases and V 3 bases, and 5 bases lay outside the gene matches. CDR3 size: 14 residues.

This chain links TRBV6-5 with TRBJ1-6; D possibly corresponds to TRBD1 (5 bases). The germline gives CDR1 MNHEY, CDR2 SVGAGI. V lost 4 bases, J lost 9 bases, and 10 bases lay in between. The CDR3 is 13 residues long. CDR3 nucleotides: TGTGCCAGCAGTTGGCAGAGGGGTTCACCCCTCCACTTT. Its translation: CASSWQRGSPLHF.

The chain couples TRBV5-1 to TRBJ1-5, with D hard to call. Germline values: CDR1 SGHRS, CDR2 YFSETQ. The CDR3 loop spans 13 amino acids. V lost 1 base, J lost 0 bases, and 2 bases lay in between. Here the CDR3 DNA reads TGCGCCAGCAGCTTGAATAGCAATCAGCCCCAGCATTTT. Its translation is CASSLNSNQPQHF.

The chain joins TRBV4-3 to TRBJ1-4; 7 nucleotides line up with TRBD1. Germline CDR1 reads LGHNA; CDR2 reads YSLEER. CDR3 length: 17 amino acids. V lost 0 bases, J lost 11 bases, and 15 bases stayed unmatched. Written as DNA, the CDR3 is TGCGCCAGCAGCCAAGAAATGGCCGGCAGGGGGGTGAATAAACTGTTTTTT. This sequence encodes CASSQEMAGRGVNKLFF.

The rearrangement links TRBV5-6 to TRBJ1-2, with 10 bases that match TRBD1. The CDR3 spans 15 residues. Germline trimming cut 5 bases from V and 5 bases from J; bases unmatched to any gene: 9. Germline V CDR1 and CDR2: SGHDT, YYEEEE. The CDR3 coding sequence is TGTGCCAGCAGGGGTGCCGGGACAGGGGTATATGGCTACACCTTC. Amino acid sequence: CASRGAGTGVYGYTF.

CDR3 residues: CASSPRQAHTEAFF. CDR3 in DNA: TGTGCCAGCAGCCCCCGACAGGCACACACTGAAGCTTTCTTT. The chain combines TRBV9 with TRBJ1-1; TRBD1 might be the D (6 bases). Trimming took 4 bases from V and 3 from J, leaving 13 bases between them. This CDR3 has 14 residues. Germline loops: CDR1 SGDLS, CDR2 YYNGEE.

The chain couples TRBV5-4 to TRBJ1-4; D remains unclear. Germline loops: CDR1 SGHNT, CDR2 YYREEE (reference sequence). Trimming pared 0 bases from V and 5 bases from J, leaving 11 bases between. This CDR3 region has 15 residues. CDR3 loop: CASSLEPSRNEKLFF. The DNA of the CDR3 is TGTGCCAGCAGCTTGGAGCCATCCCGGAATGAAAAACTGTTTTTT.

The chain recombines TRBV4-1 with TRBJ2-5; no clear D. The germline V gene encodes CDR1 MGHRA and CDR2 YSYEKL. The CDR3 has 15 amino acids. V lost 2 bases, J lost 3 bases, and 13 bases lay in between. The CDR3 nucleotides are TGCGCCAGCAGCCAATCTTCGAACCCAAAAGAGACCCAGTACTTC. It translates to CASSQSSNPKETQYF.

The chain has TRBV19 and TRBJ2-1; D possibly corresponds to TRBD1 (6 bases). The V gene's germline CDR1 is LNHDA and CDR2 SQIVND (reference sequence). This CDR3 has 13 residues. Trimming took off 5 bases at V and 7 bases at J, with 12 bases between the two ends. CDR3 sequence (DNA): TGTGCCAGTAGTTTAACAGGGAATAATGAGCAGTTCTTC. Its protein is CASSLTGNNEQFF.

The chain joins TRBV6-6 to TRBJ2-7, with 8 bases fitting TRBD1. The CDR3 loop spans 15 amino acids. V shed 2 bases, J shed 6 bases, and the junction held 9 bases outside the gene matches. CDR1 and CDR2 from the germline V gene are MNHNY and SVGAGI (reference sequence). The CDR3 is CASSYLTDRVGEQYF. The CDR3 nucleotides are TGTGCCAGCAGTTACCTCACGGACAGGGTGGGCGAGCAGTACTTC.

The chain links TRBV28 to TRBJ1-2; D may be TRBD1 (6 bases). V lost 6 bases and J lost 7, with 12 bases in between. Germline lookup yields CDR1 MDHEN and CDR2 SYDVKM. The CDR3 spans 12 residues. CDR3 in amino acids: CASRLLQGGYTF. CDR3 nucleotide sequence: TGTGCCAGCAGGCTGCTACAGGGTGGCTACACCTTC.

The genes are TRBV5-5 and TRBJ2-5; possible D gene TRBD1, 6 bases. The CDR3 contains 14 residues. Trimming took off 1 base at V and 3 bases at J, with 10 bases between the two ends. CDR1 is SGHKS, CDR2 YYEKEE, per germline (reference sequence). The CDR3, as DNA: TGTGCCAGCAGCTTGACAGGGTTCGAAGAGACCCAGTACTTC. It codes for CASSLTGFEETQYF. The full variable domain, with the rest looked up from reference TRBV5-5 and TRBJ2-5, is DAGVTQSPTHLIKTRGQQVTLRCSPISGHKSVSWYQQVLGQGPQFIFQYYEKEERGRGNFPDRFSARQFPNYSSELNVNALLLGDSALYLCASSLTGFEETQYFGPGTRLLVL.

The genes are TRBV15 and TRBJ2-2; D call uncertain. V gave up 0 bases and J gave up 3 bases, with 8 bases separating them. The CDR3 is 15 residues long. Germline loops: CDR1 LNHNV, CDR2 YYDKDF (reference sequence). CDR3: CATSRDLGDTGELFF. CDR3 in DNA: TGTGCCACCAGCAGAGATCTTGGAGACACCGGGGAGCTGTTTTTT.

DNA for the CDR3: TGTGCCAGCAGCCGGATACCAAGCCCCAATGAAAAACTGTTTTTT. It codes for CASSRIPSPNEKLFF. This chain connects TRBV3-1 (or the pseudogene TRBV3-2) to TRBJ1-4; D uncertain. CDR1 is LGHDT and CDR2 is YNNKEL in the germline V gene (reference sequence). V was trimmed by 4 bases and J by 5 bases, leaving 14 bases between them. The CDR3 extends over 15 amino acids.

The chain carries TRBV28 and TRBJ1-4; 9 bases fit TRBD1. J lost 8 bases, V lost 2 bases, and 9 bases had no gene match. The germline gives CDR1 MDHEN, CDR2 SYDVKM. CDR3 size: 16 residues. DNA for the CDR3: TGTGCCAGCAGTTTAGCCACAGGGGGCGCTCGGGAAAAACTGTTTTTT. Translation gives CASSLATGGAREKLFF.

The rearrangement links TRBV5-1 to TRBJ2-3, with no clear D. Germline V lookup: CDR1 SGHRS, CDR2 YFSETQ. Trimming took off 1 base at V and 4 bases at J, with 4 bases between the two ends. There are 12 residues in the CDR3. The CDR3 sequence: CASSLFSDTQYF. As DNA, the CDR3 is TGCGCCAGCAGCTTGTTTTCAGATACGCAGTATTTT.

In nucleotides, the CDR3 is TGCGCCAGCAGCGCAGGGGTTACTGAAGCTTTCTTT. Translating gives CASSAGVTEAFF. The gene calls are TRBV5-1 and TRBJ1-1; the D gene is possibly TRBD1 (6 bases). V lost 4 bases and J 5 bases, leaving 9 bases between the germline ends. The germline CDR1 and CDR2 sequences are SGHRS and YFSETQ. CDR3 size: 12 residues.

V usage is TRBV7-8 and J usage is TRBJ1-5; 7 positions agree with TRBD1. J gave up 4 bases and V 1 base, and 7 bases lay outside the gene matches. This CDR3 region has 16 residues. The germline V gene encodes CDR1 SGHVS and CDR2 FQNEAQ. The CDR3 nucleotides read TGTGCCAGCAGCTTAGAAACACAGGGGTTTAATCAGCCCCAGCATTTT. Protein: CASSLETQGFNQPQHF.

The chain links TRBV11-3 to TRBJ2-1, with a possible D match to TRBD1 (5 bases). Germline loops: CDR1 SGHNT, CDR2 YENEEA. V dropped 1 base and J dropped 5 bases, with 12 bases sitting between them. The CDR3 consists of 15 residues. CDR3 protein: CASSLGRTPNNEQFF. The CDR3 DNA is TGTGCCAGCAGCTTAGGGCGGACACCGAACAATGAGCAGTTCTTC.

CDR3 nucleotide sequence: TGTGCCAGCAGCTCCCGGACAGGGACTTACGAGCAGTACTTC. Translating it yields CASSSRTGTYEQYF. The chain joins TRBV7-9 to TRBJ2-7, with 8 nucleotides matching TRBD1. In germline, CDR1 is SEHNR, CDR2 FQNEAQ (reference sequence). This CDR3 contains 14 residues. V lost 4 bases, J lost 4 bases, and 6 bases stayed unmatched.

The rearrangement uses TRBV28 and TRBJ2-1, with TRBD1 matching over 10 bases. This CDR3 comprises 15 residues. CDR1 and CDR2 from the germline V gene are MDHEN and SYDVKM. V lost 4 bases, J lost 7 bases, and 7 bases stayed unmatched. The DNA for the CDR3 is TGTGCCAGCAGTTCCCCTGGACAGGGGGGTAATGAGCAGTTCTTC. This sequence encodes CASSSPGQGGNEQFF.

V is TRBV5-1 and J is TRBJ1-1, with 9 positions matching TRBD1. Trimming at V came to 4 bases and at J to 6 bases, leaving 10 bases not matched to a gene. Germline V CDR1 and CDR2: SGHRS, YFSETQ. CDR3 length equals 15 residues. CDR3 protein: CASSRKQGATAEAFF. The CDR3, as DNA: TGCGCCAGCAGCCGAAAACAGGGGGCGACTGCTGAAGCTTTCTTT.

The chain uses TRBV5-8 and TRBJ2-3; D is unclear. The CDR3 is 14 amino acids. V was clipped by 7 bases and J by 1 base, with 13 bases between them. CDR1 SGHTS and CDR2 YDEGEE come from the germline V gene. The CDR3 reads CASYRGRGTDTQYF. The CDR3 DNA reads TGTGCCAGCTACCGAGGACGGGGCACAGATACGCAGTATTTT. Variable domain in full (rest from reference TRBV5-8 and TRBJ2-3): EAGVTQSPTHLIKTRGQQATLRCSPISGHTSVYWYQQALGLGLQFLLWYDEGEERNRGNFPPRFSGRQFPNYSSELNVNALELEDSALYLCASYRGRGTDTQYFGPGTRLTVL.